Given below is one T cell receptor (beta chain) in context. Its antigen is undetermined. This entry comes from a study of shared clonotypes between healthy human individuals. General study results and limits: Across subsets, estimated richness was generally greater for naive than for memory populations. Sampling used blood alone; tissue repertoires probably differ.

This CDR3 is 14 amino acids long. CDR1 is MGHRA, CDR2 YSYEKL, per germline. The germline V and J ends were trimmed by 0 bases and 4 bases, with 9 bases remaining between them. Every subset's genomic DNA went evenly onto several immunoSEQ plates. Libraries were prepared by immunoSEQ multiplex PCR; TCRdb keeps only in-frame clonotypes and omits some of them. This sample carries fewer than 2.5 million clones, 93% of them seen once, and the ten largest clones take approximately 0.37%. The donor population consisted of healthy HIV-negative adults with no recent acute infections or vaccinations. Material for sequencing was naive CD4+ T cells from PBMCs. Subset defined: CD45RA+ positively selected. The clonotype comes from a man aged 18-30 years in good health. Some clones in this sample may be carry-over from other donors' samples. The chain couples TRBV4-1 to TRBJ1-1; unclear D gene. The DNA for the CDR3 is TGCGCCAGCAGCCAAGATCTCTTCAGCACTGAAGCTTTCTTT. Translated: CASSQDLFSTEAFF.